Sequencing of this T cell receptor beta chain was carried out in a study of OX40 agonist ivuxolimab in advanced cancers. Findings and limits, study-wide: Blood T cells, both CD4+ and CD8+, expanded clonally by week 6 at 0.1 to 3.0 mg/kg.

In regard to this clone: As yet, its antigen is unknown.

Repertoires were generated with immunoSEQ multiplex PCR, while TCRdb's copy carries only in-frame clones and drops some. The profile shows 90,000 to 100,000 clones, 90% to 96% of them singletons. V shed 4 bases, J shed 8 bases, and the junction held 7 bases outside the gene matches. CDR3 length: 14 residues. Germline V gives CDR1 SGHRS, CDR2 YFSETQ. The V and J genes are TRBV5-1 and TRBJ1-4, with TRBD1 matching over 8 bases. This material consisted of CD4+ or CD8+ T cells sorted from blood, taken in a trial of the OX40 agonist ivuxolimab. This receptor was obtained from an adult with an advanced solid tumor such as melanoma, head and neck, liver or kidney cancer. The CDR3 DNA sequence: TGCGCCAGCAGCGCTCAGGGGGCTGAAGAAAAACTGTTTTTT. Translated, it gives CASSAQGAEEKLFF.